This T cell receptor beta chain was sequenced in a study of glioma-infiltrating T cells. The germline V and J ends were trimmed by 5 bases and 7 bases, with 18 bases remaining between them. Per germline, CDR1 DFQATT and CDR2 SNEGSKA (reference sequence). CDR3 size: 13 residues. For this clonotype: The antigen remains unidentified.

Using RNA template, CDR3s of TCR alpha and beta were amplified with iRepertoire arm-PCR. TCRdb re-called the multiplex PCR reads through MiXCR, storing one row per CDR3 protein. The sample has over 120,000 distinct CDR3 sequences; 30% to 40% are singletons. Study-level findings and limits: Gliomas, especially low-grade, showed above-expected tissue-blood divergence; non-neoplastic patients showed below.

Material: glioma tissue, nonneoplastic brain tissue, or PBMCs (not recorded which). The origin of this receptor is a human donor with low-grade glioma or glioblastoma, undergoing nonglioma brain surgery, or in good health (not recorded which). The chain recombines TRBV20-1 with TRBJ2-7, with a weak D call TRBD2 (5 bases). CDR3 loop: CSALAGDVGEQYF. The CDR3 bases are TGCAGTGCTTTAGCCGGGGATGTCGGGGAGCAGTACTTC.